Sequencing of this TCR beta chain was carried out in a study of human T cells and chemical hapten exposure. Study outcomes and limitations: Alopecia in all donors means immunity may differ from healthy individuals. Significantly greater numbers of large CDR3 similarity clusters came from expanded TCRs than from controls.

This clonotype was seen repeatedly, ten times or more. The antigen is undetermined. One entry per CDR3 protein, called by TCRdb with MiXCR from the RACE reads. The sample has about 380,000 distinct CDR3 sequences, roughly 4.8% seen once; the top ten hold around 2%. Time point of the sample: patch test 1, 2 weeks after DPC sensitization. The treatment denotes: therapeutic diphenylcyclopropenone sensitization with weekly scalp DPC. Between the trimmed V and J ends, which lost 1 base and 9 bases, there was a span of 10 bases. The CDR3 covers 14 residues. The starting material was whole blood, obtained in connection with sensitization to the hapten diphenylcyclopropenone (DPC). This clonotype was obtained from a woman aged 50 to 60 with alopecia areata. Some clones in this sample may be carry-over from other donors' samples. This chain links TRBV12-3 or TRBV12-4 with TRBJ1-6, with D possibly being TRBD1 (6 bases). In DNA, the CDR3 is TGTGCCAGCAGTTTAGAGGCCAGGGGTTCACCCCTCCACTTT. It codes for CASSLEARGSPLHF.